This T cell receptor beta chain was identified in a study of siplizumab effects on memory and regulatory T cells. CDR3 length equals 14 residues. V lost 3 bases and J lost 4, with 10 bases in between. Germline CDR1 ENHRY, CDR2 SYGVKD. The mixed lymphocyte reaction cells were grown together in coculture at 37°C for less than seven days. As concerns this clone: What it recognizes is unknown.

Libraries were prepared by immunoSEQ multiplex PCR; TCRdb keeps only in-frame clonotypes and omits some of them. Here the sample spans fewer than 25,000 clones, 44% being singletons. The chain is built from TRBV10-3 and TRBJ2-1; D possibly corresponds to TRBD2 (5 bases). The sample comprised CFSE-low (dividing) CD4+ T cells sorted from an allogeneic mixed lymphocyte reaction. The source is a human donor in good health; the cells came from an allogeneic mixed lymphocyte reaction. Some clones in this sample may be carry-over from other donors' samples. Written as DNA, the CDR3 is TGTGCCATCAGTGACAGAATAGCGTACAATGAGCAGTTCTTC. It codes for CAISDRIAYNEQFF.